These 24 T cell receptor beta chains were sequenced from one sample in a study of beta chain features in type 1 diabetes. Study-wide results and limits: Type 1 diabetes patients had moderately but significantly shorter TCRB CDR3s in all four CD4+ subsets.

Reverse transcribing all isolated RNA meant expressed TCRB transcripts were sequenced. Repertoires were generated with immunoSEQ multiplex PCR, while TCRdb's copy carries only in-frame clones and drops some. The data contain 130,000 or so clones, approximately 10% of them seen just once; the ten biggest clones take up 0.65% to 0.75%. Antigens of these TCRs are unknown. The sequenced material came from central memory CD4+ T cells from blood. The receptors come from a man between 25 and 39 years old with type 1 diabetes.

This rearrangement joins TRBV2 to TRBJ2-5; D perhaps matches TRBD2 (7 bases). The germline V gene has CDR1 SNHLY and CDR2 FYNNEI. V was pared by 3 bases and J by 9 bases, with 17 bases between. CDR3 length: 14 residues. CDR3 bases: TGTGCCAGCAGTGACGGCGGGGGCCGGGGGGCCCAGTACTTC. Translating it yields CASSDGGGRGAQYF.

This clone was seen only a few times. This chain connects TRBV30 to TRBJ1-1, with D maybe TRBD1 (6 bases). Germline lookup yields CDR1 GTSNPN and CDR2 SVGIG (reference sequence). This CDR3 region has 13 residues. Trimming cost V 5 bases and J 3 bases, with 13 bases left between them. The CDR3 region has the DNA TGTGCCTGGCGCGAACAGGGCGACACTGAAGCTTTCTTT. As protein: CAWREQGDTEAFF.

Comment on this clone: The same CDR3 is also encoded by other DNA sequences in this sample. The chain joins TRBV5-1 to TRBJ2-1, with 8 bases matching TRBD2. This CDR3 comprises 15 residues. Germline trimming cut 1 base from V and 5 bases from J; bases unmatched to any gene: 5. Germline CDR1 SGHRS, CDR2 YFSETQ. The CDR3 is CASSLKAGGNNEQFF. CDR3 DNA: TGCGCCAGCAGCTTGAAGGCGGGGGGTAACAATGAGCAGTTCTTC. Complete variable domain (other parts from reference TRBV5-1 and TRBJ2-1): KAGVTQTPRYLIKTRGQQVTLSCSPISGHRSVSWYQQTPGQGLQFLFEYFSETQRNKGNFPGRFSGRQFSNSRSEMNVSTLELGDSALYLCASSLKAGGNNEQFFGPGTRLTVL.

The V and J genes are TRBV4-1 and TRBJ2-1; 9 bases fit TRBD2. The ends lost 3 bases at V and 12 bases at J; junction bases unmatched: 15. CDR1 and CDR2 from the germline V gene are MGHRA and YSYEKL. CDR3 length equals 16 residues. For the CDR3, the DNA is TGCGCCAGCAGCCAGTCCGCGGGACTAGCCCTCGAAGGGCAGTTCTTC. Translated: CASSQSAGLALEGQFF.

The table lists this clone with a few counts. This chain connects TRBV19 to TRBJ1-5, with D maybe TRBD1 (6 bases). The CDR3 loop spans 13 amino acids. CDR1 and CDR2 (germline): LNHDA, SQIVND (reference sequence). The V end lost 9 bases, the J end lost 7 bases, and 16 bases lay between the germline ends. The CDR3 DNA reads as TGTGCCAGCAGCCCCGGCGACAGGCAGCCCCAGCATTTT. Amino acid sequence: CASSPGDRQPQHF. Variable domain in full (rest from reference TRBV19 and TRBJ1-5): DGGITQSPKYLFRKEGQNVTLSCEQNLNHDAMYWYRQDPGQGLRLIYYSQIVNDFQKGDIAEGYSVSREKKESFPLTVTSAQKNPTAFYLCASSPGDRQPQHFGDGTRLSIL.

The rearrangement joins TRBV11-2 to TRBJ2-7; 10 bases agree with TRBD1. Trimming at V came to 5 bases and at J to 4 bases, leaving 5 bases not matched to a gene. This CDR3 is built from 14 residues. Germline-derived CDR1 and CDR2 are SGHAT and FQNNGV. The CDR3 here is CASSDRDRGYEQYF. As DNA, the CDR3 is TGTGCCAGCAGCGACCGGGACAGGGGTTACGAGCAGTACTTC.

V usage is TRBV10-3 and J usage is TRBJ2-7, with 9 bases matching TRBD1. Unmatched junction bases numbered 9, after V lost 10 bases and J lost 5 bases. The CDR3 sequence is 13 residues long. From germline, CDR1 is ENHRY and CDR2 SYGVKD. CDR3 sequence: CATRGQGWNEQYF. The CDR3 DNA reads TGTGCCACCAGGGGACAGGGCTGGAACGAGCAGTACTTC.

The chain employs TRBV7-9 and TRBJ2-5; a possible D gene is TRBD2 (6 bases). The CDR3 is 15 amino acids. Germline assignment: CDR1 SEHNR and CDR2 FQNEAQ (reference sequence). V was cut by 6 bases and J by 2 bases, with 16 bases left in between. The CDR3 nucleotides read TGTGCCAGCAGGCACAGGTGGGACTTTCAAGAGACCCAGTACTTC. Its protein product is CASRHRWDFQETQYF.

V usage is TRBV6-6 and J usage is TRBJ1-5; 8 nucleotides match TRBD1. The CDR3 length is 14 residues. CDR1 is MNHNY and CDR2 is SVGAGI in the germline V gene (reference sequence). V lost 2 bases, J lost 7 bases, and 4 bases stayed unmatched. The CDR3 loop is CASSYRQGRQPQHF. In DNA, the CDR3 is TGTGCCAGCAGTTACCGACAGGGGAGACAGCCCCAGCATTTT.

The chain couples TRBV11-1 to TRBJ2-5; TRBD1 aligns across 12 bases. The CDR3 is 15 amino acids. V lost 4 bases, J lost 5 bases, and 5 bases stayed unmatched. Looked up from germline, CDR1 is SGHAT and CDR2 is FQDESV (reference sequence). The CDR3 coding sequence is TGTGCCAGCAGCTCCGGGACAGGGGGCGCGGAGACCCAGTACTTC. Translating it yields CASSSGTGGAETQYF. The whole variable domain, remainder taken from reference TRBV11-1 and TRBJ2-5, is EAEVAQSPRYKITEKSQAVAFWCDPISGHATLYWYRQILGQGPELLVQFQDESVVDDSQLPKDRFSAERLKGVDSTLKIQPAELGDSAMYLCASSSGTGGAETQYFGPGTRLLVL.

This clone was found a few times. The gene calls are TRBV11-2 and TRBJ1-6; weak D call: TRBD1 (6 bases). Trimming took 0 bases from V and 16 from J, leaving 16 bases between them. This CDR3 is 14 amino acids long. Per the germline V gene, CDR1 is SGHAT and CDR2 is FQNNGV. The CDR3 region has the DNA TGTGCCAGCAGCTTAGATCCCAGGGAAGGGGGACTCCACTTT. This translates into CASSLDPREGGLHF.

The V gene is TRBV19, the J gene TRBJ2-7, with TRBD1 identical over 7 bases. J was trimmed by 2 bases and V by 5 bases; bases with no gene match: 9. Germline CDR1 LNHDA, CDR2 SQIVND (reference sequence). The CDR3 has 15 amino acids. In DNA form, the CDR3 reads TGTGCCAGTAGTGCACAGGGGTCCTACCCCTACGAGCAGTACTTC. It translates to CASSAQGSYPYEQYF.

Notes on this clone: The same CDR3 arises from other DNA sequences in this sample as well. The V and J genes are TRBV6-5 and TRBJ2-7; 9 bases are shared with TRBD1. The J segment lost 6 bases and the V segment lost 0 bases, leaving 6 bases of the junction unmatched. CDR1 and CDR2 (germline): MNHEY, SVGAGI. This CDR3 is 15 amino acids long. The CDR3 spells CASSYSRTGDTEQYF. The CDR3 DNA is TGTGCCAGCAGTTACTCCCGGACAGGGGATACCGAGCAGTACTTC.

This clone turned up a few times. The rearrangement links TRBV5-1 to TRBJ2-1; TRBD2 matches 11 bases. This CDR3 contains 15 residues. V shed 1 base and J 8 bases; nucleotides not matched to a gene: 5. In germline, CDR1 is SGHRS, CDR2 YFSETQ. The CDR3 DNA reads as TGCGCCAGCAGCTTGATTAGCGGGGGGGCCTATGAGCAGTTCTTC. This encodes CASSLISGGAYEQFF.

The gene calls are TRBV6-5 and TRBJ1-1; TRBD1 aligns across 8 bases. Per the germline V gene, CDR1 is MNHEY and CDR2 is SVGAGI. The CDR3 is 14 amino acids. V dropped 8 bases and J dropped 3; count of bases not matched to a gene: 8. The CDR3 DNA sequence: TGTGCCAGCTTTCGGACAGGGCAAGACACTGAAGCTTTCTTT. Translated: CASFRTGQDTEAFF.

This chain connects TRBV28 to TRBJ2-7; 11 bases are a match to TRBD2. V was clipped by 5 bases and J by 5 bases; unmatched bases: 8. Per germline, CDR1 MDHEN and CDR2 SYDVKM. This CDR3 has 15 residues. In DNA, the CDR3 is TGTGCCAGCAGTACCCCGACTAGCGGGGTCCACGAGCAGTACTTC. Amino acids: CASSTPTSGVHEQYF.

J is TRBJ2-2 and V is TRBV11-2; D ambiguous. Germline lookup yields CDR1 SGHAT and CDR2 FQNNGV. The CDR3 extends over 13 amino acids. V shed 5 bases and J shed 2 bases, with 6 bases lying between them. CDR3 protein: CASSPHNTGELFF. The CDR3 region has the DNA TGTGCCAGCAGCCCCCATAACACCGGGGAGCTGTTTTTT.

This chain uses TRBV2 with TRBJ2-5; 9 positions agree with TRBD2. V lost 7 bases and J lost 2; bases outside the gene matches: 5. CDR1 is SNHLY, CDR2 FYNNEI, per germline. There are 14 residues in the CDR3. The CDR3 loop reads CASTNLAGQETQYF. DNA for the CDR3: TGTGCCAGCACCAATCTAGCGGGACAAGAGACCCAGTACTTC.

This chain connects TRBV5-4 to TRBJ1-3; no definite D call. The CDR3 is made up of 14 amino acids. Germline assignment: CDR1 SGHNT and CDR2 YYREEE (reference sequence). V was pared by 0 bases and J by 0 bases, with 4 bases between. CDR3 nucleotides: TGTGCCAGCAGCTTGGGTCGCTCTGGAAACACCATATATTTT. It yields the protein CASSLGRSGNTIYF.

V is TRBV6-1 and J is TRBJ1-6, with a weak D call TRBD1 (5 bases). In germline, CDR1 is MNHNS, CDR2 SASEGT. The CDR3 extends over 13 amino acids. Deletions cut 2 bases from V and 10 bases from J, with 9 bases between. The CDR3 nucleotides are TGTGCCAGCAGTGAACGACAGAACTCACCCCTCCACTTT. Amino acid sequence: CASSERQNSPLHF.

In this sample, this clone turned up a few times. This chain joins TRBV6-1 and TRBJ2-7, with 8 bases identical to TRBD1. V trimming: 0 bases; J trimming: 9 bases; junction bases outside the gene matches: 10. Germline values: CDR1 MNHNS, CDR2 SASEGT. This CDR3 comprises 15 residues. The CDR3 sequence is CASSEAVTGGGMQYF. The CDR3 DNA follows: TGTGCCAGCAGTGAAGCAGTAACAGGGGGTGGGATGCAGTACTTC.

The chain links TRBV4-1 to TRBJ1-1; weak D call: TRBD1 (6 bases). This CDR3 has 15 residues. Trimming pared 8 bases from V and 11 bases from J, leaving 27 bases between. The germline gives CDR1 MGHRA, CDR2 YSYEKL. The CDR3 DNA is TGCGCCAGCGGAGAGCCAGGGGCTAATCGGCCTTTGGCTTTCTTT. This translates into CASGEPGANRPLAFF.

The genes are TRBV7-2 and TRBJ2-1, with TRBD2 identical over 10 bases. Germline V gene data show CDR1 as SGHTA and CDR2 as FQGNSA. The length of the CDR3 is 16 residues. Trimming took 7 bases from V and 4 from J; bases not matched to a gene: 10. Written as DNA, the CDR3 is TGTGCCAGCACCTCAAGCAGCGGGGGGGCGTACAATGAGCAGTTCTTC. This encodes CASTSSSGGAYNEQFF.

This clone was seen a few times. The CDR3 is CASSNQRGSNTGELFF. CDR3 DNA: TGTGCCAGTAGTAATCAGCGGGGGTCTAACACCGGGGAGCTGTTTTTT. This rearrangement joins TRBV19 to TRBJ2-2; 8 bases line up with TRBD2. Germline lookup yields CDR1 LNHDA and CDR2 SQIVND (reference sequence). Trimming took 4 bases from V and 2 from J; bases not matched to a gene: 6. The CDR3 sequence is 16 residues long.